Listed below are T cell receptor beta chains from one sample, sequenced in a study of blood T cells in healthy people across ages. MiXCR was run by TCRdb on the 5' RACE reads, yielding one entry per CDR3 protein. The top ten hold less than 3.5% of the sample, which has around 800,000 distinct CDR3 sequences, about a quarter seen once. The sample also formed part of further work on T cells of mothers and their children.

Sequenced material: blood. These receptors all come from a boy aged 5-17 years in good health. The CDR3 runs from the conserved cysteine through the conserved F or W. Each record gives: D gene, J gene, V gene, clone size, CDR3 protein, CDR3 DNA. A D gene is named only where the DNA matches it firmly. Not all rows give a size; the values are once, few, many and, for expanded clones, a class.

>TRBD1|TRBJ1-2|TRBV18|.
CASSPRTTGGDYGYTF
TGTGCCAGCTCACCTAGAACGACAGGGGGGGACTATGGCTACACCTTC
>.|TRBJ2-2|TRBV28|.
CASSPLGGTGELFF
TGTGCCAGCAGTCCCCTCGGGGGCACCGGGGAGCTGTTTTTT
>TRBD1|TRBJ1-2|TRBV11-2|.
CASSLGDRGYPYGYTF
TGTGCCAGCAGCTTAGGGGACAGGGGTTATCCGTATGGCTACACCTTC
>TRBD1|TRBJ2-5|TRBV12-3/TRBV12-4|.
CASSRLRQGRQETQYF
TGTGCCAGCAGCCGACTACGACAGGGACGACAAGAGACCCAGTACTTC
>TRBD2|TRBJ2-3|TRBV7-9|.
CASSQQRGGWADTQYF
TGTGCCAGCAGCCAGCAGCGGGGGGGCTGGGCAGATACGCAGTATTTT
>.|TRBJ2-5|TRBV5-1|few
CASHQRSSQETQYF
TGCGCCAGCCACCAGCGAAGCTCACAAGAGACCCAGTACTTC
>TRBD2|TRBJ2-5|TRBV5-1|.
CASSLVGTSGFQETQYF
TGCGCCAGCAGCTTGGTCGGGACTAGCGGATTCCAAGAGACCCAGTACTTC
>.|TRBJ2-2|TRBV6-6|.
CASSYWGEANTGELFF
TGTGCCAGCAGTTACTGGGGGGAGGCGAACACCGGGGAGCTGTTTTTT
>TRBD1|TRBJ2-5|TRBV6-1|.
CASSEAGTGLLETQYF
TGTGCCAGCAGTGAAGCCGGGACAGGGCTATTAGAGACCCAGTACTTC
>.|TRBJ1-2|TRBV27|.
CASSLSSRNNYGYTF
TGTGCCAGCAGTTTATCGTCCAGAAATAACTATGGCTACACCTTC
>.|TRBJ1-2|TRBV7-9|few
CASSLRRRGANGYTF
TGTGCCAGCAGCTTGAGACGACGCGGGGCCAATGGCTACACCTTC
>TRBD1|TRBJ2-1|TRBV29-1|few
CSVVPGQGLNEQFF
TGCAGCGTTGTTCCGGGACAGGGGCTGAATGAGCAGTTCTTC
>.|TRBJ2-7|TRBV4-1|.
CASSRAKGALMEQYF
TGCGCCAGCAGCCGGGCCAAGGGAGCCCTGATGGAGCAGTACTTC
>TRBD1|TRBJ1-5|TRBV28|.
CASSLSSRGGNQPQHF
TGTGCCAGCAGTTTAAGTTCCAGGGGGGGCAATCAGCCCCAGCATTTT
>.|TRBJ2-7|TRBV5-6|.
CASSAWVQGYEQYF
TGTGCCAGCAGCGCATGGGTACAGGGCTACGAGCAGTACTTC
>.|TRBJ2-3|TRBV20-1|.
CSARGNRERTDTQYF
TGCAGTGCTAGGGGCAACAGGGAACGCACAGATACGCAGTATTTT